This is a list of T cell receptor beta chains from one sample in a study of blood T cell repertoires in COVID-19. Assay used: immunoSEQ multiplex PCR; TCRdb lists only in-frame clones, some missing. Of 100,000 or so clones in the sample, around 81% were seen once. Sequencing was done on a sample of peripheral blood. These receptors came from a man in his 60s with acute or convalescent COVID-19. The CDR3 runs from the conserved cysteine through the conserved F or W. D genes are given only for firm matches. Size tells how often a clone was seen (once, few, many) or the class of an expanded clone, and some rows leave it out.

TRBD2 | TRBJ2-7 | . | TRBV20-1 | TGCAGTGCTAGTGGCGCGGGGGTGGACGAGCAGTACTTC | CSASGAGVDEQYF
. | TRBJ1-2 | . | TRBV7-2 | TGTGCCAGCAGCTTAGATACAGTGGGCGCGGGTGGCTACACCTTC | CASSLDTVGAGGYTF
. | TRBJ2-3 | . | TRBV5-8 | TGTGCCAGCAGCTCCCAAGGGGGGGCGAACACAGATACGCAGTATTTT | CASSSQGGANTDTQYF
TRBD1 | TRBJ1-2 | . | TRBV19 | TGTGCCAGTAGTACCCGGACAGGGTTCAGCTACACCTTC | CASSTRTGFSYTF
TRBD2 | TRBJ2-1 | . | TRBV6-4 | TGTGCCAGCAGTGAGGCGGGAGCTCACAATGAGCAGTTCTTC | CASSEAGAHNEQFF
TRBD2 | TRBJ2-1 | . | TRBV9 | TGTGCCAGCGCTCCCGGACTAGCGGAATACAATGAGCAGTTCTTC | CASAPGLAEYNEQFF
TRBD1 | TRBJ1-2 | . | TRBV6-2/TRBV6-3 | TGTGCCAGCATCCCAGACAGGGCGGGAGGCTACACCTTC | CASIPDRAGGYTF
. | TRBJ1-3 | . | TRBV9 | TGTGCCAGCAGCGTTGAAATTGGGGCCTCTGGAAACACCATATATTTT | CASSVEIGASGNTIYF
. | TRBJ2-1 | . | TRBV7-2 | TGTGCCAGCAGCACCCCCGGAGGTGGTGAGCAGTTCTTC | CASSTPGGGEQFF
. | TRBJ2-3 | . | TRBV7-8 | TGTGCCAGCAGCTTAGAGAGGGCGCACACAGATACGCAGTATTTT | CASSLERAHTDTQYF
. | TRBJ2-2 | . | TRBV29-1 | TGCAGCTCAAGGTCAGGGGCTGCGAACACCGGGGAGCTGTTTTTT | CSSRSGAANTGELFF
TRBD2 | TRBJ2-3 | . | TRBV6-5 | TGTGCCAGCAGCAGGACTAGCGGGAGAGGTGATACGCAGTATTTT | CASSRTSGRGDTQYF
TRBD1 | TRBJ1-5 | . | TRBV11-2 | TGTGCCAGCAGCCAAGCGACAGGGACCTATAGCAATCAGCCCCAGCATTTT | CASSQATGTYSNQPQHF
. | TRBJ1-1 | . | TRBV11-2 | TGTGCCAGCAGCCTACAGACACAGAACACTGAAGCTTTCTTT | CASSLQTQNTEAFF
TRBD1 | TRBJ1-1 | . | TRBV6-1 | TGTGCCAGCAGTGATAAGACAGGGGGCAACACTGAAGCTTTCTTT | CASSDKTGGNTEAFF
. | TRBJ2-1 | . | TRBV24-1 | TGTGCCACCGCCAGTTCCGGGACATTATACAATGAGCAGTTCTTC | CATASSGTLYNEQFF
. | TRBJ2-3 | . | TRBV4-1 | TGCGCCAGCAGCCAAGCCGCAGGTACGCAGTATTTT | CASSQAAGTQYF
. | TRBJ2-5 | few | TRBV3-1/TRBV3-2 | TGTGCCAGCAGGTCTGCCGTTCGGGAGACCCAGTACTTC | CASRSAVRETQYF
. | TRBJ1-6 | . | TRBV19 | TGTGCCAGTAGGTATTTTAAGGGGGATTCACCCCTCCACTTT | CASRYFKGDSPLHF
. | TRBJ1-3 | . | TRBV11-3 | TGTGCCAGCAGCCCAGGGGTGGGCGGCGGAAACACCATATATTTT | CASSPGVGGGNTIYF
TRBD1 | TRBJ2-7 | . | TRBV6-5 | TGTGCCAGCAGTACGACAGGGGGACCTTACGAGCAGTACTTC | CASSTTGGPYEQYF
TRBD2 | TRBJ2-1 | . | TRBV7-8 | TGTGCCAGCAGCTGGCGGACTAGCGGGTTCCCCTACAATGAGCAGTTCTTC | CASSWRTSGFPYNEQFF
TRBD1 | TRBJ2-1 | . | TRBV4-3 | TGCGCCAGCAGCCAAGATCCGGGACAGGGGGCGATTGGGAATGAGCAGTTCTTC | CASSQDPGQGAIGNEQFF
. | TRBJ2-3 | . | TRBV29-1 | TGCAGCGTTGAAGGAGGAACGTGGAGCACAGATACGCAGTATTTT | CSVEGGTWSTDTQYF
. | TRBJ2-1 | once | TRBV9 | TGTGCCAGCAGCGTAGGGGACTGGGGCAATGAGCAGTTCTTC | CASSVGDWGNEQFF
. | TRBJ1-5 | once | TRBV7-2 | TGTGCCAGCAGCTTAGCTTCGTGGTTCGGGAATCAGCCCCAGCATTTT | CASSLASWFGNQPQHF
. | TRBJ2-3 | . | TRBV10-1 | TGCGCCAGCAGTGAAGGGGACTCCCAAACAGATACGCAGTATTTT | CASSEGDSQTDTQYF
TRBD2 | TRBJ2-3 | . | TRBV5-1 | TGCGCCAGCAGCTTGGGGACTAGCGAATGGACAGATACGCAGTATTTT | CASSLGTSEWTDTQYF
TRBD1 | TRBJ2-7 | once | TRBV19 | TGTGCCAGTAGTATAGGGGACCGGGACAGGAAGAGCGAGCAGTACTTC | CASSIGDRDRKSEQYF
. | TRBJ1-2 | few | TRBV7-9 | TGTGCCAGCACGCGTGCGCGGGGCTACACCTTC | CASTRARGYTF
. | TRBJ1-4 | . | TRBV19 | TGTGCCACCGGCAAGGCAACCGCTAGTGAAAAACTGTTTTTT | CATGKATASEKLFF